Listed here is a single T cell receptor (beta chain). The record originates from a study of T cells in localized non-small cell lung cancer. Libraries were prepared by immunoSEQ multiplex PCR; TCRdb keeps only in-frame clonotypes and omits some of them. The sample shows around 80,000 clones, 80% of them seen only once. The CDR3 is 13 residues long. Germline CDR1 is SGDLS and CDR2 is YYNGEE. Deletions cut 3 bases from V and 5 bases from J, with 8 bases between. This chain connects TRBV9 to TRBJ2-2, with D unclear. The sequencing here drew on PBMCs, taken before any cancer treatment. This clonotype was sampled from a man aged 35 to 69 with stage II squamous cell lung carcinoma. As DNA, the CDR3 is TGTGCCAGCAGCGAGGACCCGACCGGGGAGCTGTTTTTT. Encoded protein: CASSEDPTGELFF.